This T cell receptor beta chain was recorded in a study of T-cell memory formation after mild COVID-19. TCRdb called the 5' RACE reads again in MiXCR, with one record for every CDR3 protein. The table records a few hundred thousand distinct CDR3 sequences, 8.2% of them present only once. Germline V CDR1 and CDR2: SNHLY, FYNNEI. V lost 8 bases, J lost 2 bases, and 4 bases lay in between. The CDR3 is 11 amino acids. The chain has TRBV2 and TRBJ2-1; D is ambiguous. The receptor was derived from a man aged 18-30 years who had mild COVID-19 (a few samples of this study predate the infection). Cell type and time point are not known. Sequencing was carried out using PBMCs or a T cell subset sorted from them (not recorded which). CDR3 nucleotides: TGTGCCAGCGGGCCCTACAATGAGCAGTTCTTC. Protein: CASGPYNEQFF. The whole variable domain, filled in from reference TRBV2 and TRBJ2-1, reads EPEVTQTPSHQVTQMGQEVILRCVPISNHLYFYWYRQILGQKVEFLVSFYNNEISEKSEIFDDQFSVERPDGSNFTLKIRSTKLEDSAMYFCASGPYNEQFFGPGTRLTVL.